The 18 T cell receptor beta chains in this list originate from one sample, sequenced in a study of T cell changes during pregnancy in multiple sclerosis. The repertoire was sequenced with immunoSEQ multiplex PCR; TCRdb's copy has only in-frame clones and lacks some. The sample has tens of thousands of clones; more than 70% are singletons. Here the sequenced sample was CD8+ T cells from peripheral blood mononuclear cells, taken after pregnancy. Receptors were obtained from a female donor in good health, enrolled as a control in a pregnancy study.

This clone was found once. V and J are TRBV6-5 and TRBJ1-1; a weak D match, TRBD1 (5 bases). The CDR3 spans 14 residues. V gave up 7 bases and J gave up 4 bases, with 16 bases separating them. CDR1 MNHEY and CDR2 SVGAGI come from the germline V gene. The CDR3 DNA reads TGTGCCAGCACCATCGGGGGGGGAGGCACTGAAGCTTTCTTT. As protein: CASTIGGGGTEAFF.

The J gene is TRBJ2-7, the V gene TRBV5-4; D is possibly TRBD2 (5 bases). The germline V and J ends were trimmed by 1 base and 2 bases, with 10 bases remaining between them. The CDR3 is 14 residues long. CDR1 and CDR2 from the germline V gene are SGHNT and YYREEE (reference sequence). CDR3 protein: CASSLIERPYEQYF. DNA for the CDR3: TGTGCCAGCAGCTTGATCGAGCGGCCCTACGAGCAGTACTTC.

J is TRBJ1-5 and V is TRBV19; the D gene is possibly TRBD1 (6 bases). CDR3 length: 18 residues. Germline V CDR1 and CDR2: LNHDA, SQIVND (reference sequence). V shed 2 bases and J shed 4 bases, with 21 bases lying between them. CDR3 DNA sequence: TGTGCCAGTAGTATAACGATCAATCGGACAGAACCTAATCAGCCCCAGCATTTT. It encodes CASSITINRTEPNQPQHF.

The chain employs TRBV28 and TRBJ1-2; no definite D call. In germline, CDR1 is MDHEN, CDR2 SYDVKM. The CDR3 has 13 residues. V was trimmed by 5 bases and J by 8 bases, leaving 15 bases between them. CDR3 sequence (DNA): TGTGCCAGCAGTCGGACCCTCGAGCGGGGCTACACCTTC. It specifies CASSRTLERGYTF.

Written as DNA, the CDR3 is TGTGCCAGCAGTTTCTTCGGGGAAGCATCACCCCTCCACTTT. It encodes CASSFFGEASPLHF. V gene TRBV28 combines with J gene TRBJ1-6; D not resolved. Between the trimmed V and J ends, which lost 3 bases and 10 bases, there was a span of 13 bases. This CDR3 region has 14 residues. Germline assignment: CDR1 MDHEN and CDR2 SYDVKM. Looking up the rest from reference TRBV28 and TRBJ1-6 gives the full variable domain: DVKVTQSSRYLVKRTGEKVFLECVQDMDHENMFWYRQDPGLGLRLIYFSYDVKMKEKGDIPEGYSVSREKKERFSLILESASTNQTSMYLCASSFFGEASPLHFGNGTRLTVT.

This clone was counted between two and nine times. This chain links TRBV9 with TRBJ1-1; D ambiguous. CDR1 is SGDLS and CDR2 is YYNGEE in the germline V gene. This CDR3 comprises 12 residues. Between the trimmed V and J ends, which lost 4 bases and 7 bases, there was a span of 11 bases. The chain's CDR3 is CASSSLMREAFF. DNA for the CDR3: TGTGCCAGCAGCTCTCTCATGCGTGAAGCTTTCTTT. Combining the CDR3 with reference TRBV9 and TRBJ1-1 gives the whole variable domain DSGVTQTPKHLITATGQRVTLRCSPRSGDLSVYWYQQSLDQGLQFLIQYYNGEERAKGNILERFSAQQFPDLHSELNLSSLELGDSALYFCASSSLMREAFFGQGTRLTVV.

V gene TRBV27 combines with J gene TRBJ2-5, with 8 nucleotides matching TRBD1. Germline V gene lookup returns CDR1 MNHEY and CDR2 SMNVEV (reference sequence). The CDR3 has 15 amino acids. After removal of 0 bases from V and 5 bases from J, the junction contained 5 bases not matched to a gene. CDR3: CASSLSRGPGETQYF. DNA of the CDR3: TGTGCCAGCAGTTTATCCAGGGGGCCAGGGGAGACCCAGTACTTC.

In regard to this clone: Other DNA sequences in this sample translate to the same CDR3. This chain connects TRBV28 to TRBJ2-7; D remains unclear. V was shortened by 4 bases and J by 3 bases, with 4 bases between the two germline ends. The V gene's germline CDR1 is MDHEN and CDR2 SYDVKM. The CDR3 spans 11 residues. The CDR3: CASSSSYEQYF. The DNA of the CDR3 is TGTGCCAGCAGTTCCAGCTACGAGCAGTACTTC. The complete variable domain, with remaining parts taken from reference TRBV28 and TRBJ2-7, reads DVKVTQSSRYLVKRTGEKVFLECVQDMDHENMFWYRQDPGLGLRLIYFSYDVKMKEKGDIPEGYSVSREKKERFSLILESASTNQTSMYLCASSSSYEQYFGPGTRLTVT.

The chain has TRBV9 and TRBJ1-2; tentative D call: TRBD1 (6 bases). Germline assignment: CDR1 SGDLS and CDR2 YYNGEE. V lost 0 bases, J lost 3 bases, and 9 bases lay in between. CDR3 length: 14 residues. The CDR3 sequence: CASSVGTAYYGYTF. CDR3 in DNA: TGTGCCAGCAGCGTAGGGACAGCCTACTATGGCTACACCTTC.

The CDR3: CASSFSISGEQYF. CDR3 sequence (DNA): TGTGCCAGCAGCTTTAGCATTTCGGGCGAGCAGTACTTC. The genes are TRBV7-3 and TRBJ2-7; no clear D gene. Germline-derived CDR1 and CDR2 are SGHTA and FQGTGA. CDR3 length: 13 amino acids. V lost 3 bases to trimming and J lost 6 bases, with 12 bases between them.

This clone was counted once. The rearrangement links TRBV29-1 to TRBJ1-1; D may be TRBD1 (6 bases). Trimming took off 5 bases at V and 4 bases at J, with 20 bases between the two ends. Germline CDR1 is SQVTM and CDR2 is ANQGSEA. This CDR3 region has 15 residues. The CDR3: CSVFLGGAGGTEAFF. The CDR3, as DNA: TGCAGCGTTTTCTTAGGGGGGGCAGGAGGCACTGAAGCTTTCTTT.

The rearrangement links TRBV19 to TRBJ2-7; 8 bases are a match to TRBD1. The trim removed 5 bases at V and 1 base at J, leaving 16 bases unmatched. Germline V CDR1 and CDR2: LNHDA, SQIVND (reference sequence). There are 18 residues in the CDR3. CDR3 sequence: CASSGPILDREVSYEQYF. Written as DNA, the CDR3 is TGTGCCAGTAGTGGCCCGATATTGGACAGGGAAGTATCCTACGAGCAGTACTTC.

This clone was recorded once. The chain joins TRBV29-1 to TRBJ1-2; D is uncertain. V lost 0 bases to trimming and J lost 4 bases, with 12 bases between them. The germline CDR1 and CDR2 sequences are SQVTM and ANQGSEA. The CDR3 extends over 14 amino acids. The CDR3 DNA follows: TGCAGCGTTGAAGATCAACAACAGTCCTATGGCTACACCTTC. It encodes CSVEDQQQSYGYTF.

CDR3 nucleotide sequence: TGTGCCAGCAGCTTAGGCGGGGGCCCCTACAATGAGCAGTTCTTC. Translating gives CASSLGGGPYNEQFF. This chain connects TRBV7-9 to TRBJ2-1; possibly TRBD2 for D (7 bases). Looked up from germline, CDR1 is SEHNR and CDR2 is FQNEAQ (reference sequence). This CDR3 region has 15 residues. V was pared by 1 base and J by 2 bases, with 9 bases between.

As to this clone: The junction departs from germline at one end; a sequencing error may be responsible. This chain joins TRBV20-1 and TRBJ2-7; D not resolved. CDR1 and CDR2 (germline): DFQATT, SNEGSKA (reference sequence). The CDR3 consists of 11 residues. The chain's CDR3 is CSARLGYEQYF. CDR3 nucleotide sequence: TGCAGCGCTAGGCTAGGCTACGAGCAGTACTTC.

The chain combines TRBV28 with TRBJ1-1, with TRBD1 as a possible D gene (5 bases). Germline CDR1 is MDHEN and CDR2 is SYDVKM. The CDR3 is 16 amino acids. V was shortened by 0 bases and J by 0 bases, with 11 bases between the two germline ends. CDR3 sequence: CASSLWPGGVNTEAFF. For the CDR3, the DNA is TGTGCCAGCAGTTTATGGCCTGGAGGGGTGAACACTGAAGCTTTCTTT.

The chain carries TRBV5-6 and TRBJ2-7; a weak D match, TRBD2 (5 bases). CDR1 and CDR2 (germline): SGHDT, YYEEEE. CDR3 length: 13 amino acids. With 4 bases removed from V and 0 bases from J, the gap between germline ends came to 8 bases. Here the CDR3 DNA reads TGTGCCAGCAGCCACGGGGTCTCCTACGAGCAGTACTTC. Translating gives CASSHGVSYEQYF.

The rearrangement uses TRBV15 and TRBJ2-3; 9 bases match TRBD2. The CDR3 contains 17 residues. J gave up 3 bases and V 1 base, and 8 bases lay outside the gene matches. CDR1 is LNHNV and CDR2 is YYDKDF in the germline V gene (reference sequence). In DNA form, the CDR3 reads TGTGCCACCAGCAGAGGCTATAGCGGGGGAATAACAGATACGCAGTATTTT. This translates into CATSRGYSGGITDTQYF.